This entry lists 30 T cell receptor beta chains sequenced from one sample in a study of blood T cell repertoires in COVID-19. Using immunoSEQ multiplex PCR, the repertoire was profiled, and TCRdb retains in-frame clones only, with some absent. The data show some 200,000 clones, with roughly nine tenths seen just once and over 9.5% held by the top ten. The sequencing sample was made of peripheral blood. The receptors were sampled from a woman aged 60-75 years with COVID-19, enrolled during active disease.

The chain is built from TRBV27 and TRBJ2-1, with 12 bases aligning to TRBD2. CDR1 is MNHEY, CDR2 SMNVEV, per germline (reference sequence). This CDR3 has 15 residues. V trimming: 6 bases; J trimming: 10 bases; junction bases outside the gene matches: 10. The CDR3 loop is CASRLAGGPRSEQFF. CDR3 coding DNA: TGTGCCAGCAGGCTAGCGGGAGGGCCTAGGAGCGAGCAGTTCTTC.

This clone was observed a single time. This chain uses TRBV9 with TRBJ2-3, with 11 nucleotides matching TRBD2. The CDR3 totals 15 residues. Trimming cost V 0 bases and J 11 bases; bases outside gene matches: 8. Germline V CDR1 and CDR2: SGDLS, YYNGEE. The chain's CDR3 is CASSVADSGRAGQYF. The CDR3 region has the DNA TGTGCCAGCAGCGTAGCAGATAGCGGGAGGGCCGGGCAGTATTTT.

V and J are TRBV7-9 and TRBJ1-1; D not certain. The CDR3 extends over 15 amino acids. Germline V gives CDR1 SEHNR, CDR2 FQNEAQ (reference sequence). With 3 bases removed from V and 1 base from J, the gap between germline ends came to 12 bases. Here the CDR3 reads CASSFPHEPNTEAFF. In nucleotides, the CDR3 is TGTGCCAGCAGCTTTCCTCATGAGCCGAACACTGAAGCTTTCTTT.

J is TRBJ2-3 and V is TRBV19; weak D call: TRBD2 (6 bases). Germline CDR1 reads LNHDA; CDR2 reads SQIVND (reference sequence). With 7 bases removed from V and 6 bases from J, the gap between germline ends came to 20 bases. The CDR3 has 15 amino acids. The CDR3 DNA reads TGTGCCAGTACCGAAGACCCGGGAGAGGGGGATACGCAGTATTTT. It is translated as CASTEDPGEGDTQYF.

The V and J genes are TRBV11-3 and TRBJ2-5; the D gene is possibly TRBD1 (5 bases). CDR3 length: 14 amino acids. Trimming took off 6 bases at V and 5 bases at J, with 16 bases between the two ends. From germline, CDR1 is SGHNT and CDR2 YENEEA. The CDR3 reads CASSPQGRRETQYF. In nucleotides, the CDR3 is TGTGCCAGCAGTCCGCAGGGCAGGCGGGAGACCCAGTACTTC.

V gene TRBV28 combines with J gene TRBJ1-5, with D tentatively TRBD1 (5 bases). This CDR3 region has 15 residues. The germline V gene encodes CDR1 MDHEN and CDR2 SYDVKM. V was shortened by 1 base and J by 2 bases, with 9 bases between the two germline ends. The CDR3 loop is CASSLYRSGNQPQHF. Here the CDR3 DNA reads TGTGCCAGCAGTTTATACAGGTCTGGCAATCAGCCCCAGCATTTT.

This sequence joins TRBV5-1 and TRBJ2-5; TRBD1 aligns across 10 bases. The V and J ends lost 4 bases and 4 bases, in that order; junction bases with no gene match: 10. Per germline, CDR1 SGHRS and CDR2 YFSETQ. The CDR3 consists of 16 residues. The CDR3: CASSHDGQGVAETQYF. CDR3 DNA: TGCGCCAGCAGCCACGACGGACAGGGGGTTGCAGAGACCCAGTACTTC.

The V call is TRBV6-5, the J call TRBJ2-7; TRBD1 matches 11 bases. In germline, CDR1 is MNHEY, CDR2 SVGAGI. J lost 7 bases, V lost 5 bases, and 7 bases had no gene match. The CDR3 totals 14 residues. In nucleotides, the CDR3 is TGTGCCAGCAGTCCCGGGACAGGGGGTTTTGAGCAGTACTTC. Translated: CASSPGTGGFEQYF.

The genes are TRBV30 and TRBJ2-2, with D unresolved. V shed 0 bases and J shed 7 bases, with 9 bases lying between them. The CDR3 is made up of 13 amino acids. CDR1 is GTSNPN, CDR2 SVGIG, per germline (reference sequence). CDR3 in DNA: TGTGCCTGGAGTGTACTGGTGAACGGGGAGCTGTTTTTT. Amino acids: CAWSVLVNGELFF.

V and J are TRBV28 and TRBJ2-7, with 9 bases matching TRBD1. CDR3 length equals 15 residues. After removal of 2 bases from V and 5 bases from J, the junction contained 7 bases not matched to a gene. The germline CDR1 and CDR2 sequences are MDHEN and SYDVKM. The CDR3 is CASSLRYRGQNEQYF. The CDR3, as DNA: TGTGCCAGCAGTTTACGTTACAGGGGGCAGAACGAGCAGTACTTC.

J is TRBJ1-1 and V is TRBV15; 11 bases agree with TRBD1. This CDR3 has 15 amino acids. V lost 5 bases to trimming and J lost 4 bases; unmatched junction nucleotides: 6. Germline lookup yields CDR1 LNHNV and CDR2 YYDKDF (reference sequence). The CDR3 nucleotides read TGTGCCACCAGCGGGGGGACAGGGGGTCTCACTGAAGCTTTCTTT. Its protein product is CATSGGTGGLTEAFF.

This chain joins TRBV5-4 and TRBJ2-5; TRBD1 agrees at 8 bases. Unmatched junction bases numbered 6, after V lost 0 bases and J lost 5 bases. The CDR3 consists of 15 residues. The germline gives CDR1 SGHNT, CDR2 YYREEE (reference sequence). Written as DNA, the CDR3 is TGTGCCAGCAGCTTGGGGCAGGGGGCATCCGAGACCCAGTACTTC. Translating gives CASSLGQGASETQYF.

The CDR3 DNA is TGTGCCTGGAGTGTAAGAGCATCTGGAAACACCATATATTTT. Its translation: CAWSVRASGNTIYF. The V gene is TRBV30, the J gene TRBJ1-3; unclear D gene. V was trimmed by 0 bases and J by 1 base, leaving 7 bases between them. Germline CDR1 GTSNPN, CDR2 SVGIG (reference sequence). This CDR3 comprises 14 residues.

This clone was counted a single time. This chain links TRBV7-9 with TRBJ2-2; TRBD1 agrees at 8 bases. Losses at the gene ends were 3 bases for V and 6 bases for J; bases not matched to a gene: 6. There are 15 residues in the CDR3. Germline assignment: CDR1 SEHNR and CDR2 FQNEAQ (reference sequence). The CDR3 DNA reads TGTGCCAGCAGCTTTAGGCAGGGGGCGGCCGGGGAGCTGTTTTTT. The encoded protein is CASSFRQGAAGELFF.

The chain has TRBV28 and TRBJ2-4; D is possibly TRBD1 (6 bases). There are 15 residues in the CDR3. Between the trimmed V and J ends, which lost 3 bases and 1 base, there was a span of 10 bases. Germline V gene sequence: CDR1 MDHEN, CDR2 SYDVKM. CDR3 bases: TGTGCCAGCAGTTTGGGGCAGGGGGCCAAAAACATTCAGTACTTC. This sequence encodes CASSLGQGAKNIQYF.

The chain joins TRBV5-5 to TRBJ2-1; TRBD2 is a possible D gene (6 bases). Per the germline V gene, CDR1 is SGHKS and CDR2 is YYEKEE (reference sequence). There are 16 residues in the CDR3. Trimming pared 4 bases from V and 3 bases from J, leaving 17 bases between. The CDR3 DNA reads TGTGCCAGCAGCGACCACGGGAGCGGAGGCTACAATGAGCAGTTCTTC. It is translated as CASSDHGSGGYNEQFF.

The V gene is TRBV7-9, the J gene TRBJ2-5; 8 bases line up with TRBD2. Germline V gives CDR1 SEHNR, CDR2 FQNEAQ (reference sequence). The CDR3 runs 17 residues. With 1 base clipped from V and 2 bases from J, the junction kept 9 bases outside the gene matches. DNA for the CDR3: TGTGCCAGCAGCTTAGATATGGGACTAGACGGTCAAGAGACCCAGTACTTC. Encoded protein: CASSLDMGLDGQETQYF. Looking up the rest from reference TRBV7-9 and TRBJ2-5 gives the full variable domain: DTGVSQNPRHKITKRGQNVTFRCDPISEHNRLYWYRQTLGQGPEFLTYFQNEAQLEKSRLLSDRFSAERPKGSFSTLEIQRTEQGDSAMYLCASSLDMGLDGQETQYFGPGTRLLVL.

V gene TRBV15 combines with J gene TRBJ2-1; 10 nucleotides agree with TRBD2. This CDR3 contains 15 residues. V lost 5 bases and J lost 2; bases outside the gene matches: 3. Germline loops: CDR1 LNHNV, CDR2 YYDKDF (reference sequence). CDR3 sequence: CATSGTSDPYNEQFF. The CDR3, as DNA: TGTGCCACCAGCGGGACTAGCGACCCCTACAATGAGCAGTTCTTC.

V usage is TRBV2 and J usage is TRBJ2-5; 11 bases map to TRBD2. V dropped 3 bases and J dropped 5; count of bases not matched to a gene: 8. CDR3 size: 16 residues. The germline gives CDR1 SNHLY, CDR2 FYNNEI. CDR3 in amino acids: CASSDRLAGPGETQYF. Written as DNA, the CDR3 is TGTGCCAGCAGTGACCGACTAGCGGGACCGGGGGAGACCCAGTACTTC.

The CDR3 coding sequence is TGTGCCAGCACCAGAGCGGGAGCCGGCACCGGGGAGCTGTTTTTT. This translates into CASTRAGAGTGELFF. The chain uses TRBV28 and TRBJ2-2; 8 bases map to TRBD2. Germline-derived CDR1 and CDR2 are MDHEN and SYDVKM. V gave up 7 bases and J gave up 4 bases; unmatched junction bases: 8. This CDR3 is built from 15 residues.

The CDR3 loop reads CASSGGLRGASEQFF. Written as DNA, the CDR3 is TGTGCCAGCAGTGGGGGACTCCGAGGGGCCAGTGAGCAGTTCTTC. The gene calls are TRBV2 and TRBJ2-1, with D possibly matching TRBD2 (6 bases). The CDR3 has 15 amino acids. Germline V CDR1 and CDR2: SNHLY, FYNNEI. V shed 4 bases and J shed 9 bases, with 19 bases lying between them.

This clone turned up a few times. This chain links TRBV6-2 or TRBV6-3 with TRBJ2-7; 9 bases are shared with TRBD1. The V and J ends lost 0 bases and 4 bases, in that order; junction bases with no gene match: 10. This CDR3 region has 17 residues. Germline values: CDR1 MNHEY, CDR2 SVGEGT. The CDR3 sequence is CASSYSPRSGTGYEQYF. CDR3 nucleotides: TGTGCCAGCAGTTACTCCCCCCGATCCGGGACAGGGTACGAGCAGTACTTC.

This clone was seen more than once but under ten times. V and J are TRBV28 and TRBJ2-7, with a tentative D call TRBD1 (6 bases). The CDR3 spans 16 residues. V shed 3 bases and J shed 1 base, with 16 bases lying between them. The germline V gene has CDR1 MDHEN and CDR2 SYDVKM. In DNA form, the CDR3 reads TGTGCCAGCAGTTTGGGGGCAGGGACGAAGTCCTACGAGCAGTACTTC. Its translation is CASSLGAGTKSYEQYF.

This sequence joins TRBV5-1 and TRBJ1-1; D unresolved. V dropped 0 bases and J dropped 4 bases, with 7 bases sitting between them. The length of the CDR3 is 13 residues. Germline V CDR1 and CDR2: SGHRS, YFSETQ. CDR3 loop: CASSLGGVTEAFF. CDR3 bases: TGCGCCAGCAGCTTGGGGGGAGTCACTGAAGCTTTCTTT.

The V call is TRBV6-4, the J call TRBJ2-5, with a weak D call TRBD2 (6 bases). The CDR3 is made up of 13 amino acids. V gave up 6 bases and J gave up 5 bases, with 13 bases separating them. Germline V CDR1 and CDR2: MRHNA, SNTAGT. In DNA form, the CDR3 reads TGTGCCAGCAGCCCCGCAGGAGGGGAGACCCAGTACTTC. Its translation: CASSPAGGETQYF.

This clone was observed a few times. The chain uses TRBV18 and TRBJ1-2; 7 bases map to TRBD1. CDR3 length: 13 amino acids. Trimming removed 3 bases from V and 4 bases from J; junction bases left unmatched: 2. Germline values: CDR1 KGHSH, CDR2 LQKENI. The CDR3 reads CASSPTGFYGYTF. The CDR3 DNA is TGTGCCAGCTCACCGACAGGGTTCTATGGCTACACCTTC.

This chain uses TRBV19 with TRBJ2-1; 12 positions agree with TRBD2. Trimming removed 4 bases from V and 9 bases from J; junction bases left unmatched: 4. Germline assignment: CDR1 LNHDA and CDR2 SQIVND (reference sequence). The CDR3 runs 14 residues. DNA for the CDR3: TGTGCCAGTAGTACTAGCGGGAGGGCCACTGAGCAGTTCTTC. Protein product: CASSTSGRATEQFF.

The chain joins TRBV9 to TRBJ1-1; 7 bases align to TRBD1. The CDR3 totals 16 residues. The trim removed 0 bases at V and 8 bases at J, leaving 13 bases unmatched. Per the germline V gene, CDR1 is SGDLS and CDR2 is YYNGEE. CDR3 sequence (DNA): TGTGCCAGCAGCGTAGGGTTACAGGGGCGGGAATTAGAAGCTTTCTTT. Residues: CASSVGLQGRELEAFF.

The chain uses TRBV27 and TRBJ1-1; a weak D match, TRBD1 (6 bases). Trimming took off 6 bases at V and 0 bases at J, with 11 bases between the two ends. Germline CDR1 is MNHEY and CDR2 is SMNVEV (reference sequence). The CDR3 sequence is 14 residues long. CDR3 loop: CASRVQGMNTEAFF. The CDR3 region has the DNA TGTGCCAGCAGGGTACAGGGTATGAACACTGAAGCTTTCTTT.

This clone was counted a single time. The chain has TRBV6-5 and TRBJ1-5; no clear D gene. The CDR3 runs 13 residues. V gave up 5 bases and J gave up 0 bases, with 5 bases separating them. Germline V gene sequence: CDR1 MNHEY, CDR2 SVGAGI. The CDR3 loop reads CASSINSNQPQHF. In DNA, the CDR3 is TGTGCCAGCAGTATCAATAGCAATCAGCCCCAGCATTTT.